The sequence of this TCR beta chain was determined in a study of regulatory T cells in long-lasting Graves disease (dated by TCRdb to the early 2020s). Context from the whole study: Newly diagnosed Graves' disease patients had taken antithyroid drugs for less than 3 months. A total of 35 or so samples were covered by TCR sequencing, comprising roughly 13 persistent and about 20 newly diagnosed Graves' disease patients. The study took place in China and was registered as a clinical trial. This study used TCR sequencing and RNA sequencing of peripheral blood to compare persistent Graves' disease patients against newly diagnosed Graves' disease patients. Study-wide conclusions, independent of this receptor: TRBV28, TRBJ1-2 and TRBJ2-5 were preferentially used in persistent disease, while TRBV20-1 and TRBJ2-1 were favored in newly diagnosed disease. Persistent Graves' disease patients showed lower TCR Shannon entropy and fewer highly expanded clones than newly diagnosed patients, suggesting clonal expansion. The authors noted that the small sample size was a limitation that may lower accuracy. Sequencing and analysis were limited to the TCR beta chain. Persistent patients shared more public clonotypes among themselves (2,741) than newly diagnosed patients did (approximately 870). Because the primary lesion, thyroid tissue, could not be accessed, the study looked at peripheral blood alone.

Library preparation employed multiplex PCR. Sequenced using an Illumina HiSeq 4000. CDR3 regions were amplified by Arm-PCR with iRepertoire HTBI primers to construct TCR beta libraries. Before sequencing, the PCR products went through gel purification. As for the authors' bioinformatics: Across samples, around 62 TRBV and 14 TRBJ segments were identified and used for gene usage analysis of CDR3 amino acid clonotypes. COPE and FqMerger were used to merge the filtered high-quality paired reads into contigs. BLAST was used to align contigs to IMGT TRBV, TRBD and TRBJ reference genes, and CDR3 was defined according to IMGT. Any clonotype with a frequency above 0.1% was counted as a highly expanded clone. Repertoire diversity was measured by Shannon entropy, and V-J evenness by the Gini coefficient. A clonotype found in more than one individual was treated as public. TCRdb trimmed the raw reads at Q25, called clones with MiXCR and kept productive beta chains. Every distinct CDR3 protein forms one entry, paired with its most common genes and DNA. TCRdb, not the original authors, processed these V and J calls. Present in this sample are some 490,000 distinct CDR3 sequences, about 12% of which were seen just once. The ten largest make up roughly 8.2% of the sample.

V was cut back by 2 bases and J by 6 bases, leaving a gap of 13 bases between them. Counted from cysteine to phenylalanine, this CDR3 has 14 amino acids. Just CDR3 DNA is preserved here, 42 bases in frame from base 1. In light of the paper, this sample's time point label describes: newly diagnosed GD, antithyroid drugs for less than 3 months. For both TCR sequencing and RNA sequencing, RNA was extracted from PBMCs in TRIzol. The diagnosis of Graves' disease was made according to American Thyroid Association guidelines. Patients for the study were recruited at an endocrinology department in Xi'an, China. Each patient gave approximately 8.8 milliliters of peripheral blood, collected in an EDTA anticoagulant tube. Ficoll Paque Plus density gradient separation was used to isolate PBMCs, and no additional T cell sorting was done. An Agilent 2100 Bioanalyzer and agarose gel were used to assess RNA quality, and a NanoDrop 2000 was used to measure RNA concentration.

Concerning this clonotype: Which antigen it targets is not known. One base away there is no much larger clone; base qualities are not given.

The same specimen was also included in a second study, on T cells in Graves' hyperthyroidism and ophthalmopathy. As noted in the second study: Stable Graves' hyperthyroidism was defined as no progression to ophthalmopathy during 18 months of follow-up. The hyperthyroidism patients were between 18 and 65 years old and newly diagnosed, with a disease duration of less than 2 months. Patients with uncontrolled infections, other autoimmune diseases, pregnancy or lactation were excluded. Clinical symptoms, serum thyroxine and TRAb, thyroid ultrasound, and orbital computed tomography formed the basis for the diagnoses. For the first round of RT-PCR on the TCR CDR3, the HTBI primer set was used together with the Qiagen OneStep RT-PCR kit. Blood samples also contained most of the expanded thyroid clonotypes (frequency above 0.001), which suggests that blood repertoires may reflect thyroid immune responses. A 13 V-J signature model separated ophthalmopathy from stable hyperthyroidism, with 87.88% sensitivity and 81.08% specificity in cross-validation and 80%/75% in testing. During validation, the model predicted progression to ophthalmopathy a median of around 7 months ahead of onset, with almost 71% sensitivity and almost 75% specificity. TCR V-J signatures able to tell the groups apart were searched for in a discovery cohort of 95 to 100 patients, of whom approximately 40 had Graves' ophthalmopathy and about 60 had stable Graves' hyperthyroidism. Prospective prediction of ophthalmopathy was tested in an independent validation cohort of 18 to 20 hyperthyroidism patients and roughly 16 patients who later progressed to ophthalmopathy. The approximately 100 discovery patients were randomly split 7:3 into training and test sets. Thyroid tissue and blood T-cell repertoires from six Graves' hyperthyroidism patients were also compared in the study. Following sampling, methimazole starting at 30 mg daily was given to hyperthyroidism patients, and high-dose intravenous methylprednisolone was given to ophthalmopathy patients. Libraries were constructed in a second round of multiplex PCR, after which size selection and purification were carried out. Paired-end sequencing of the libraries was performed with 100 bp reads on an Illumina HiSeq2000. Raw data were processed with SOAPnuke, discarding reads with adapters, uncalled bases, mean Phred below 15, or no exact constant-primer or identifier match. High-quality paired reads were merged using COPE v1.2.5, and each unique nucleotide sequence was defined as a clonotype. MiTCR v1.1 was used to align the clonotypes against IMGT TRBV, TRBD and TRBJ reference segments. The analysis included only V-J combinations with a frequency above 0.0001, which together covered approximately 99% of the repertoires. A TCS score was defined as the ratio of F50 (clonal expansion) to E x V (chaos), with BLOSUM62-based TCRdist applied between CDR3 peptides within each V-J. Welch's t-statistics and random forest reduced 500 to 650 V-J features to around 14, which were used in a naive Bayes classifier (R e1071). Sample size was not statistically predetermined, and investigators were not blinded to group allocation. The paper reports TCR Vbeta CDR3 sequencing of 130 to 150 peripheral blood samples: 43 ophthalmopathy, around 80 hyperthyroidism and around 17 progressor patients.

This TCR derives from a young woman with Graves disease. Donor details come from another sample of the same person, matched by shared clones. The sequencing here drew on peripheral blood mononuclear cells (PBMCs), taken at new diagnosis, from a patient treated with antithyroid drugs. The chain links TRBV12-3 or TRBV12-4 with TRBJ2-5; the D gene could be either TRBD1 or TRBD2, each agreeing at 5 bases. The CDR3 in this case is CASSLTFGTKTQYF. The DNA sequence is given as TGTGCCAGCAGTTTAACGTTCGGGACGAAGACCCAGTACTTC.